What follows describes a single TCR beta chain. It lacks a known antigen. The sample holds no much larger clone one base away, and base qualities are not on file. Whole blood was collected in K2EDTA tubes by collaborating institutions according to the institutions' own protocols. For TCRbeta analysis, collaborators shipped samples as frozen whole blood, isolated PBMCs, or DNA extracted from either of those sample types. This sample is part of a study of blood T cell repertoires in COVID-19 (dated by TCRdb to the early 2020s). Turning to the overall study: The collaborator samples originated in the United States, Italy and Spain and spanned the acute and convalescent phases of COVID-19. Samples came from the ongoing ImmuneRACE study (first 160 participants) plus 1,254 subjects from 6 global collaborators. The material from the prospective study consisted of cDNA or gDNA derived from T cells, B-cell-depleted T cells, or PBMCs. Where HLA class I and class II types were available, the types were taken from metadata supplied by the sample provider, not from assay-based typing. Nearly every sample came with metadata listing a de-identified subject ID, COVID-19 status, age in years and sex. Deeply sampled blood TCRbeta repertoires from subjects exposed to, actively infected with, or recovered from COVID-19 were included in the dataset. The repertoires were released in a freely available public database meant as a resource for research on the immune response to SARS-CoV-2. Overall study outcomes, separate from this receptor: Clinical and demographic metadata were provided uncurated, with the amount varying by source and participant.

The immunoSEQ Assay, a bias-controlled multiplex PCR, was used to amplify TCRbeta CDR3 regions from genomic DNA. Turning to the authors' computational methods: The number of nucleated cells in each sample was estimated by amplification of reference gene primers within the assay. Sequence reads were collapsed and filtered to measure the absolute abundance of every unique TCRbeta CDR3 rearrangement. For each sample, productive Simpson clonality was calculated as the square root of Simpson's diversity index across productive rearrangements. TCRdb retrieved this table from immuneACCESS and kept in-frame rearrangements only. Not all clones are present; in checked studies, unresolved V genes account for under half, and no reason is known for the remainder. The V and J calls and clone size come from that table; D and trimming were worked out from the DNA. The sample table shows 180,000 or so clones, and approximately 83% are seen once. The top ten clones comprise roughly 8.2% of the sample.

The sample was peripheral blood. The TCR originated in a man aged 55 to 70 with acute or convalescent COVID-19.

Here the CDR3 is given as CASSLEGTYNEQFF. The DNA sequence is given as TGCGCCAGCAGCCTGGAAGGGACTTACAATGAGCAGTTCTTC. Recombination joined TRBV5-1 with TRBJ2-1; the best D guess is TRBD2, with 6 bases matching. Based on the germline V gene, the CDR1 and CDR2 sequences are SGHRS and YFSETQ. There are 14 amino acids in the CDR3, from cysteine to phenylalanine inclusive. This entry keeps only the CDR3 DNA: 42 bases, framed from base 1. V is shortened by 4 bases, J by 4 bases, and the region joining them spans 12 bases.